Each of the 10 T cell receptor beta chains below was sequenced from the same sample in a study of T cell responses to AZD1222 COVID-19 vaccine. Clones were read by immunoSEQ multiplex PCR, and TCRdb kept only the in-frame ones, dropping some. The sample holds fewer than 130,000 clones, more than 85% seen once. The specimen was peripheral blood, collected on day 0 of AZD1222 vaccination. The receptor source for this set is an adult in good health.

CDR3 in DNA: TGTGCCAGCAGCCATGGCCAGGGGGCGATGAAAGCTTTCTTT. As protein: CASSHGQGAMKAFF. This rearrangement joins TRBV5-5 to TRBJ1-1, with 8 bases lining up with TRBD1. Trimming at V came to 4 bases and at J to 9 bases, leaving 11 bases not matched to a gene. Germline loops: CDR1 SGHKS, CDR2 YYEKEE (reference sequence). The CDR3 consists of 14 residues.

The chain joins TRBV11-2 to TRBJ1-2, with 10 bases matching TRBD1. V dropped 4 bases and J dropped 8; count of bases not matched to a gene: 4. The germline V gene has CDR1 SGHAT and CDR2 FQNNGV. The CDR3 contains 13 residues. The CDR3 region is CASSSGQGLGYTF. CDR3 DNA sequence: TGTGCCAGCAGCTCGGGACAGGGGTTAGGCTACACCTTC. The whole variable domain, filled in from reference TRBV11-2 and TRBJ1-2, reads EAGVAQSPRYKIIEKRQSVAFWCNPISGHATLYWYQQILGQGPKLLIQFQNNGVVDDSQLPKDRFSAERLKGVDSTLKIQPAKLEDSAVYLCASSSGQGLGYTFGSGTRLTVV.

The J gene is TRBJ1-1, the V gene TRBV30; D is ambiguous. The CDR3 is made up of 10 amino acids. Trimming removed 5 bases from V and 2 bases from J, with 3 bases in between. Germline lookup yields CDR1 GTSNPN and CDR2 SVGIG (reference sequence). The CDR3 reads CAWANTEAFF. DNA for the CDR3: TGTGCCTGGGCCAACACTGAAGCTTTCTTT.

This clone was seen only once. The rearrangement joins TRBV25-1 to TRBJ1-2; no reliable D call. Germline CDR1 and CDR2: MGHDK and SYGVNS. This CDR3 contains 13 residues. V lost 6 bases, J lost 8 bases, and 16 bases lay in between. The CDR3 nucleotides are TGTGCCAGCAGGGCCCTGGGCCAGGCCGGCTACACCTTC. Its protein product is CASRALGQAGYTF.

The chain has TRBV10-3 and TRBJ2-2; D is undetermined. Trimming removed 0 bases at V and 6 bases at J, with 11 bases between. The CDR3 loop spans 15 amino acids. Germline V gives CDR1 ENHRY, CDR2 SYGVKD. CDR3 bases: TGTGCCATCAGTGAGTCGAATAAGGCAGCCGGGGAGCTGTTTTTT. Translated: CAISESNKAAGELFF.

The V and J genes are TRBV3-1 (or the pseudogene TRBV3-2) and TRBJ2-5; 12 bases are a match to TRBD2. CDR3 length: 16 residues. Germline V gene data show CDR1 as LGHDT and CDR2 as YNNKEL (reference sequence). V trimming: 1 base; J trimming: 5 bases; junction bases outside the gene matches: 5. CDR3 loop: CASSQVLAGGPETQYF. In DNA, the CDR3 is TGTGCCAGCAGCCAAGTTCTAGCGGGAGGGCCTGAGACCCAGTACTTC.

The CDR3 here is CASSLPTGGVEKLFF. The CDR3 coding sequence is TGTGCCAGCAGTTTACCGACAGGGGGAGTTGAAAAACTGTTTTTT. The chain employs TRBV28 and TRBJ1-4; TRBD1 matches at 9 bases. Germline V gene lookup returns CDR1 MDHEN and CDR2 SYDVKM. V was pared by 2 bases and J by 7 bases, with 5 bases of the junction left unmatched. The CDR3 length is 15 residues.

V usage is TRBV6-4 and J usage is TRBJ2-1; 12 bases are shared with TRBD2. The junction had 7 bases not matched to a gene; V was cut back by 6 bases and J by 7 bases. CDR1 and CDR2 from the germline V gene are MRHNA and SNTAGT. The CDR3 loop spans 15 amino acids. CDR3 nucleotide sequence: TGTGCCAGCAGCGCTAGCGGGGGGGCCGGGAATGAGCAGTTCTTC. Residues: CASSASGGAGNEQFF.

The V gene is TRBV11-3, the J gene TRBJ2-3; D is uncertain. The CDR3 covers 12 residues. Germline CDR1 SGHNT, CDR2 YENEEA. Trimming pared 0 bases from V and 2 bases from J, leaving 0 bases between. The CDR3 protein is CASSLDTDTQYF. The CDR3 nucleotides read TGTGCCAGCAGCTTAGACACAGATACGCAGTATTTT. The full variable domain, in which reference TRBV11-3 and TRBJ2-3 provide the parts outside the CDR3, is EAGVVQSPRYKIIEKKQPVAFWCNPISGHNTLYWYLQNLGQGPELLIRYENEEAVDDSQLPKDRFSAERLKGVDSTLKIQPAELGDSAVYLCASSLDTDTQYFGPGTRLTVL.

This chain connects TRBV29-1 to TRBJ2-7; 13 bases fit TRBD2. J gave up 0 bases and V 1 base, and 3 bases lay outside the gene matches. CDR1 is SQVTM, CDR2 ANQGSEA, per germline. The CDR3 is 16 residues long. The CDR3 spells CSVEVGTSGDSYEQYF. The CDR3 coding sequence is TGCAGCGTTGAAGTCGGGACTAGCGGGGACTCCTACGAGCAGTACTTC.